This TCR beta chain came from a study of cytomegalovirus exposure and HLA in healthy donors. Notes on the study in general: Later analysis showed most CMV-associated TCR beta chains appearing HLA-restricted. Compared with the approximately 700-donor mean, an Asian-associated ancestry cluster reportedly had fewer N-insertions, according to a later analysis. In an earlier analysis, in 540 or so donors, most V segments appeared productive either ~87% or ~30% of the time.

The germline V gene has CDR1 SGDLS and CDR2 YYNGEE. The CDR3 is made up of 15 amino acids. With 4 bases clipped from V and 7 bases from J, the junction kept 6 bases outside the gene matches. PCR used 60 Vbeta primers and 13 Jbeta primers. Libraries were prepared by immunoSEQ multiplex PCR; TCRdb keeps only in-frame clonotypes and omits some of them. The sample has 150,000 to 200,000 clones, almost 85% seen once; the top ten hold 2% to 2.5%. Donors were ostensibly healthy at sampling, although undocumented immune exposures were probable. This clone was found a few times. The target antigen is unknown. Sample: PBMCs. The chain uses TRBV9 and TRBJ2-1; 12 nucleotides match TRBD2. This sequence originates from a woman in her 50s in good health and CMV-seronegative. The CDR3 DNA sequence: TGTGCCAGCAGCAGTGGACTAGCGGGGACAAATGAGCAGTTCTTC. Amino acid sequence: CASSSGLAGTNEQFF.